One sample yielded the 30 T cell receptor beta chains listed below, sequenced in a study of T cells in Graves' hyperthyroidism and ophthalmopathy. From RNA transcripts, TCR beta CDR3 regions were amplified. During a first-round RT-PCR of the TCR CDR3, the HTBI primer set was used. TCRdb passed the multiplex PCR reads through MiXCR, listing each CDR3 protein once. The top ten hold 6.5% to 10% of the sample, which has around 280,000 distinct CDR3 sequences, roughly 15% seen once. The source material was blood. These receptors were obtained from a woman between 40 and 55 years old with Graves' hyperthyroidism.

This clonotype was observed at least ten times. V gene TRBV2 combines with J gene TRBJ2-1; D is unclear. With 8 bases removed from V and 0 bases from J, the gap between germline ends came to 8 bases. The V gene's germline CDR1 is SNHLY and CDR2 FYNNEI. The CDR3 spans 13 residues. The CDR3, as DNA: TGTGCCAGCGTACCTAGCTCCTACAATGAGCAGTTCTTC. It encodes CASVPSSYNEQFF.

The sample holds many counts of this clonotype. The V gene is TRBV20-1, the J gene TRBJ2-1; D perhaps matches TRBD2 (6 bases). The CDR3 is made up of 13 amino acids. The V gene's germline CDR1 is DFQATT and CDR2 SNEGSKA (reference sequence). Trimming took off 7 bases at V and 4 bases at J, with 14 bases between the two ends. DNA of the CDR3: TGCAGTGGCGGGACGGACGAATACAATGAGCAGTTCTTC. Translated: CSGGTDEYNEQFF.

The table lists this clonotype with many counts. V is TRBV2 and J is TRBJ2-6; D is ambiguous. This CDR3 contains 15 residues. V lost 4 bases and J 1 base, leaving 8 bases between the germline ends. Germline CDR1 reads SNHLY; CDR2 reads FYNNEI. The CDR3 region has the DNA TGTGCCAGCAGTGGTACCCAATCTGGGGCCAACGTCCTGACTTTC. Amino acid sequence: CASSGTQSGANVLTF.

This clonotype was found a few times. The V and J genes are TRBV7-9 and TRBJ1-4, with TRBD1 as a possible D gene (6 bases). The V and J ends lost 5 bases and 5 bases respectively, with 9 bases between them. The CDR3 loop spans 13 amino acids. Germline CDR1 and CDR2: SEHNR and FQNEAQ (reference sequence). The CDR3 DNA sequence: TGTGCCAGCAGCAATAGGGGGAATGAAAAACTGTTTTTT. Translation gives CASSNRGNEKLFF.

This clonotype has a handful of counts. The chain couples TRBV29-1 to TRBJ1-1; D is unclear. Trimming removed 3 bases at V and 7 bases at J, with 9 bases between. The CDR3 is 11 residues long. The V gene's germline CDR1 is SQVTM and CDR2 ANQGSEA. In DNA form, the CDR3 reads TGCAGCGTTGATTTACAGAATGAAGCTTTCTTT. Translating gives CSVDLQNEAFF.

Regarding this clonotype: A clone one base away is much larger, so this may be a read error. The rearrangement uses TRBV20-1 and TRBJ1-5; possible D gene TRBD1, 6 bases. V shed 5 bases and J shed 6 bases, with 11 bases lying between them. From germline, CDR1 is DFQATT and CDR2 SNEGSKA (reference sequence). The CDR3 has 12 residues. CDR3 loop: CSARTVAQPQHF. Written as DNA, the CDR3 is TGCAGTGCTCGGACAGTAGCTCAGCCCCAGCATTTT.

The rearrangement uses TRBV19 and TRBJ2-5; D tentatively reads TRBD1 or TRBD2 (5 bases each). From germline, CDR1 is LNHDA and CDR2 SQIVND (reference sequence). Trimming pared 10 bases from V and 1 base from J, leaving 10 bases between. This CDR3 is built from 12 residues. The CDR3 DNA is TGTGCCACAGGGACCAGCCAAGAGACCCAGTACTTC. Protein product: CATGTSQETQYF. Looking up the rest from reference TRBV19 and TRBJ2-5 gives the full variable domain: DGGITQSPKYLFRKEGQNVTLSCEQNLNHDAMYWYRQDPGQGLRLIYYSQIVNDFQKGDIAEGYSVSREKKESFPLTVTSAQKNPTAFYLCATGTSQETQYFGPGTRLLVL.

There are many counts of this clonotype. The V and J genes are TRBV7-9 and TRBJ1-2, with D possibly TRBD1 on 5 matching bases. Germline lookup yields CDR1 SEHNR and CDR2 FQNEAQ (reference sequence). The CDR3 extends over 13 amino acids. V was shortened by 3 bases and J by 4 bases, with 9 bases between the two germline ends. Here the CDR3 DNA reads TGTGCCAGCAGCTTCGACAGCGGCTATGGCTACACCTTC. Translation gives CASSFDSGYGYTF. Filled out from reference TRBV7-9 and TRBJ1-2, the complete variable domain reads DTGVSQNPRHKITKRGQNVTFRCDPISEHNRLYWYRQTLGQGPEFLTYFQNEAQLEKSRLLSDRFSAERPKGSFSTLEIQRTEQGDSAMYLCASSFDSGYGYTFGSGTRLTVV.

The chain is built from TRBV3-1 and TRBJ2-2; possibly TRBD1 for D (6 bases). This CDR3 is built from 16 residues. The V gene's germline CDR1 is LGHDT and CDR2 YNNKEL (reference sequence). V lost 0 bases and J 4 bases, leaving 12 bases between the germline ends. Written as DNA, the CDR3 is TGTGCCAGCAGCCAAGATCCTGGACAGCTCACCGGGGAGCTGTTTTTT. This sequence encodes CASSQDPGQLTGELFF. Complete variable domain (other parts from reference TRBV3-1 and TRBJ2-2): DTAVSQTPKYLVTQMGNDKSIKCEQNLGHDTMYWYKQDSKKFLKIMFSYNNKELIINETVPNRFSPKSPDKAHLNLHINSLELGDSAVYFCASSQDPGQLTGELFFGEGSRLTVL.

This clonotype was observed many times. The chain employs TRBV7-9 and TRBJ2-7; 12 bases line up with TRBD2. Germline CDR1 is SEHNR and CDR2 is FQNEAQ (reference sequence). Trimming at V came to 5 bases and at J to 3 bases, leaving 5 bases not matched to a gene. This CDR3 region has 15 residues. In nucleotides, the CDR3 is TGTGCCAGCAGCCCTCGGACTAGCGGGAACTACGAGCAGTACTTC. Protein product: CASSPRTSGNYEQYF.

This clonotype was observed at least ten times. The chain joins TRBV20-1 to TRBJ2-3; possible D gene TRBD2, 6 bases. Germline V gives CDR1 DFQATT, CDR2 SNEGSKA (reference sequence). CDR3 length: 13 residues. V was cut by 7 bases and J by 2 bases, with 13 bases left in between. CDR3: CSGRTGATDTQYF. As DNA, the CDR3 is TGCAGTGGTCGTACGGGAGCCACAGATACGCAGTATTTT.

This clonotype was seen ten or more times. This sequence joins TRBV11-3 and TRBJ2-1; 14 bases agree with TRBD2. Germline trimming cut 6 bases from V and 8 bases from J; bases unmatched to any gene: 6. The germline gives CDR1 SGHNT, CDR2 YENEEA. This CDR3 is built from 15 residues. In DNA form, the CDR3 reads TGTGCCAGCAGAACGACTAGCGGGAGGGTCTATGAGCAGTTCTTC. As protein: CASRTTSGRVYEQFF.

This clonotype was counted ten times or more. The genes are TRBV3-1 and TRBJ2-4; D unresolved. From germline, CDR1 is LGHDT and CDR2 YNNKEL (reference sequence). V was shortened by 4 bases and J by 7 bases, with 8 bases between the two germline ends. The CDR3 is made up of 12 amino acids. The CDR3 bases are TGTGCCAGCAGCCGCACCGGGAACATTCAGTACTTC. Residues: CASSRTGNIQYF.

This clonotype was found many times. The chain employs TRBV6-2 or TRBV6-3 and TRBJ2-3, with 12 bases identical to TRBD2. Trimming removed 0 bases from V and 6 bases from J; junction bases left unmatched: 4. This CDR3 has 16 residues. Germline assignment: CDR1 MNHEY and CDR2 SVGEGT. The CDR3 bases are TGTGCCAGCAGTTACTCCCGGACTAGCGGGGCTGATACGCAGTATTTT. Translating it yields CASSYSRTSGADTQYF.

Turning to this clonotype: One junction end disagrees with the germline gene, perhaps due to a read error. The chain combines TRBV11-2 with TRBJ2-5; 8 bases agree with TRBD2. The CDR3 totals 13 residues. Germline V lookup: CDR1 SGHAT, CDR2 FQNNGV. The DNA of the CDR3 is TGTGCCAACAGCTACAGCGGGAGTGAGACCCAGTACTTC. Translating it yields CANSYSGSETQYF.

This clonotype has ten or more counts. This chain connects TRBV3-1 to TRBJ1-2, with D unclear. Germline V gene sequence: CDR1 LGHDT, CDR2 YNNKEL (reference sequence). The CDR3 is 13 amino acids. V lost 4 bases to trimming and J lost 1 base, with 7 bases between them. The chain's CDR3 is CASSLTSNYGYTF. The CDR3 region has the DNA TGTGCCAGCAGCCTGACTAGTAACTATGGCTACACCTTC.

This clonotype was counted many times. The chain is built from TRBV2 and TRBJ2-5; D not resolved. The CDR3 loop spans 14 amino acids. The V gene's germline CDR1 is SNHLY and CDR2 FYNNEI. Trimming removed 2 bases at V and 5 bases at J, with 12 bases between. The CDR3 reads CASSEYVVWETQYF. The CDR3 DNA sequence: TGTGCCAGCAGTGAATACGTAGTCTGGGAGACCCAGTACTTC. Based on the CDR3 plus reference TRBV2 and TRBJ2-5, the full variable domain is EPEVTQTPSHQVTQMGQEVILRCVPISNHLYFYWYRQILGQKVEFLVSFYNNEISEKSEIFDDQFSVERPDGSNFTLKIRSTKLEDSAMYFCASSEYVVWETQYFGPGTRLLVL.

This clonotype showed up many times. V usage is TRBV3-1 and J usage is TRBJ1-1; D is ambiguous. CDR1 is LGHDT and CDR2 is YNNKEL in the germline V gene (reference sequence). There are 14 residues in the CDR3. The V gene lost 1 base and the J gene lost 4 bases, with 10 bases spanning the gap. The CDR3 protein is CASSQVYVGTEAFF. CDR3 coding DNA: TGTGCCAGCAGCCAAGTTTATGTTGGCACTGAAGCTTTCTTT.

J is TRBJ2-5 and V is TRBV7-9, with 11 bases fitting TRBD2. There are 17 residues in the CDR3. J lost 4 bases, V lost 2 bases, and 9 bases had no gene match. Germline V lookup: CDR1 SEHNR, CDR2 FQNEAQ (reference sequence). The chain's CDR3 is CASSLMLAGGRGETQYF. DNA for the CDR3: TGTGCCAGCAGCTTAATGCTAGCGGGAGGCCGAGGAGAGACCCAGTACTTC.

This clonotype was observed at least ten times. This chain connects TRBV11-2 to TRBJ2-1; 9 bases agree with TRBD2. CDR1 is SGHAT and CDR2 is FQNNGV in the germline V gene. CDR3 size: 16 residues. J gave up 2 bases and V 3 bases, and 5 bases lay outside the gene matches. DNA of the CDR3: TGTGCCAGCAGCTTTAGCGGGAGCGTCCCCTACAATGAGCAGTTCTTC. Translating it yields CASSFSGSVPYNEQFF.

The CDR3 nucleotides read TGCAGTGCTACACCCCCAGAGCGGGAAGAGACCCAGTACTTC. Translation: CSATPPEREETQYF. The rearrangement uses TRBV20-1 and TRBJ2-5, with D possibly TRBD2 on 6 matching bases. The CDR3 contains 14 residues. Germline-derived CDR1 and CDR2 are DFQATT and SNEGSKA (reference sequence). The V and J ends lost 4 bases and 3 bases respectively, with 15 bases between them.

This clonotype has at least ten counts. The genes are TRBV11-2 and TRBJ2-2; 9 bases fit TRBD1. The CDR3 is 15 residues long. V lost 4 bases, J lost 5 bases, and 5 bases stayed unmatched. Germline loops: CDR1 SGHAT, CDR2 FQNNGV. CDR3 in DNA: TGTGCCAGCAGCTCCGGGACAGGGCGAACCGGGGAGCTGTTTTTT. As protein: CASSSGTGRTGELFF.

This clonotype was picked up many times. This chain joins TRBV30 and TRBJ1-4, with D unresolved. V lost 1 base and J 0 bases, leaving 6 bases between the germline ends. CDR1 GTSNPN and CDR2 SVGIG come from the germline V gene (reference sequence). The CDR3 sequence is 14 residues long. The DNA for the CDR3 is TGTGCCTGGAGTGGGGATGCAACTAATGAAAAACTGTTTTTT. Translated, it gives CAWSGDATNEKLFF.

The table lists this clonotype with a few counts. The chain combines TRBV3-1 with TRBJ2-1, with 7 nucleotides matching TRBD2. Germline trimming cut 6 bases from V and 6 bases from J; bases unmatched to any gene: 14. The CDR3 is 16 residues long. The V gene's germline CDR1 is LGHDT and CDR2 YNNKEL (reference sequence). CDR3 amino acids: CASSPGASGDVNEQFF. CDR3 nucleotide sequence: TGTGCCAGCAGTCCCGGGGCTAGCGGAGACGTCAATGAGCAGTTCTTC.

A few counts support this clonotype. This chain uses TRBV24-1 with TRBJ2-1, with D possibly called TRBD1 or TRBD2 (9 bases each). Germline V CDR1 and CDR2: KGHDR, SFDVKD. Trimming removed 4 bases from V and 7 bases from J, with 25 bases in between. CDR3 length: 18 residues. This CDR3 reads CATSEQGAIAGVWNEQFF. The CDR3 region has the DNA TGTGCCACCAGTGAACAGGGGGCGATAGCGGGGGTATGGAATGAGCAGTTCTTC.

This clonotype was counted ten times or more. The rearrangement links TRBV7-9 to TRBJ2-5; TRBD2 aligns across 7 bases. The germline CDR1 and CDR2 sequences are SEHNR and FQNEAQ (reference sequence). Unmatched junction bases numbered 4, after V lost 5 bases and J lost 1 base. The CDR3 runs 14 residues. The CDR3 sequence is CASSVTGGQETQYF. Here the CDR3 DNA reads TGTGCCAGCAGCGTGACGGGAGGCCAAGAGACCCAGTACTTC.

V gene TRBV19 combines with J gene TRBJ1-5; D uncertain. Germline lookup yields CDR1 LNHDA and CDR2 SQIVND (reference sequence). The CDR3 loop spans 13 amino acids. Between the trimmed V and J ends, which lost 0 bases and 7 bases, there was a span of 7 bases. The CDR3 is CASSIEGSQPQHF. CDR3 nucleotides: TGTGCCAGTAGTATAGAAGGGTCCCAGCCCCAGCATTTT.

This clonotype has ten or more counts. This chain joins TRBV7-2 and TRBJ2-3; the match to TRBD2 covers 13 bases. Germline V gene lookup returns CDR1 SGHTA and CDR2 FQGNSA. Trimming at V came to 1 base and at J to 0 bases, leaving 4 bases not matched to a gene. The CDR3 runs to 18 residues. CDR3 in DNA: TGTGCCAGCAGCTTAGTCGGACTAGCGGGAGCTAGCACAGATACGCAGTATTTT. Residues: CASSLVGLAGASTDTQYF.

The chain combines TRBV6-1 with TRBJ1-2, with D perhaps matching TRBD1 (5 bases). Trimming shortened V by 1 base and J by 3 bases, and 15 bases separated the two germline ends. This CDR3 is built from 16 residues. From germline, CDR1 is MNHNS and CDR2 SASEGT. The CDR3 reads CASSEGAQEEYYGYTF. CDR3 bases: TGTGCCAGCAGTGAAGGGGCACAGGAGGAGTACTATGGCTACACCTTC.

At least ten counts were recorded for this clonotype. The chain links TRBV6-6 to TRBJ2-5; D is unresolved. Germline-derived CDR1 and CDR2 are MNHNY and SVGAGI (reference sequence). Trimming shortened V by 2 bases and J by 0 bases, and 10 bases separated the two germline ends. The CDR3 sequence is 15 residues long. CDR3 sequence reads: CASSYGRFYQETQYF. CDR3 sequence (DNA): TGTGCCAGCAGTTACGGCAGATTCTACCAAGAGACCCAGTACTTC.